These T cell receptor beta chains were read from a single sample in a study of control samples from healthy donors and cancer patients. Method: immunoSEQ multiplex PCR; TCRdb's copy keeps in-frame clones and lacks some. The table records over 150,000 clones, around nine tenths of them present only once. Sequencing was performed on blood. These receptors all stem from a man aged 30-40 years in good health. CDR3s include the opening cysteine and the closing phenylalanine or tryptophan. Each record gives: J gene, D gene, clone size, V gene, CDR3 DNA, CDR3 protein. The D gene is left open where the match is weak. Part of the rows lack a size; the others show once, few, many or a class for expanded clones.

J: TRBJ1-3
D: NA
size: NA
V: TRBV19
DNA: TGTGCCAGTAGGCAAGACAAGGGACTGGGAAACACCATATATTTT
CDR3: CASRQDKGLGNTIYF

J: TRBJ1-1
D: NA
size: NA
V: TRBV11-2
DNA: TGTGCCAGCAGCTTAGTGACCGGGGAGGCCACTGAAGCTTTCTTT
CDR3: CASSLVTGEATEAFF

J: TRBJ2-5
D: NA
size: NA
V: TRBV5-4
DNA: TGTGCCAGCAGCCCTCGGGCCAGACAAGGGGAGACCCAGTACTTC
CDR3: CASSPRARQGETQYF

J: TRBJ1-2
D: NA
size: NA
V: TRBV6-5
DNA: TGTGCCAGCAGCACTCGAGAGACACAAGGCTACACCTTC
CDR3: CASSTRETQGYTF

J: TRBJ1-2
D: NA
size: once
V: TRBV30
DNA: TGTGCCTGGAGTGTATATCGCTATGGCTACACCTTC
CDR3: CAWSVYRYGYTF

J: TRBJ2-1
D: TRBD2
size: NA
V: TRBV4-1
DNA: TGCGCCAGCAGCCAAGTCGCTAGCGGGGGGAATGAGCAGTTCTTC
CDR3: CASSQVASGGNEQFF

J: TRBJ2-1
D: TRBD2
size: NA
V: TRBV14
DNA: TGTGCCAGCAGCCCGACTAGCGGGAGTTTCAATGAGCAGTTCTTC
CDR3: CASSPTSGSFNEQFF

J: TRBJ2-3
D: NA
size: NA
V: TRBV7-3
DNA: TGTGCCAGCAGCTCCCGAGGGGAAGGCACAGATACGCAGTATTTT
CDR3: CASSSRGEGTDTQYF

J: TRBJ2-7
D: NA
size: NA
V: TRBV6-5
DNA: TGTGCCAGCAGGGTAGCGGCGGACGAGCAGTACTTC
CDR3: CASRVAADEQYF

J: TRBJ1-1
D: NA
size: NA
V: TRBV29-1
DNA: TGCAGCGTAGAAACAGTAATGAACACTGAAGCTTTCTTT
CDR3: CSVETVMNTEAFF

J: TRBJ2-1
D: TRBD2
size: NA
V: TRBV7-2
DNA: TGTGCCAGCAGCAACGGACTAGCCGTCAATGAGCAGTTCTTC
CDR3: CASSNGLAVNEQFF

J: TRBJ2-5
D: TRBD2
size: NA
V: TRBV5-1
DNA: TGCGCCAGCAGCTTAGCGGGGGAGACCCAGTACTTC
CDR3: CASSLAGETQYF

J: TRBJ2-1
D: TRBD1
size: NA
V: TRBV9
DNA: TGTGCCAGCAGCGTAGTGGTGACAGGGGGAATCAATGAGCAGTTCTTC
CDR3: CASSVVVTGGINEQFF